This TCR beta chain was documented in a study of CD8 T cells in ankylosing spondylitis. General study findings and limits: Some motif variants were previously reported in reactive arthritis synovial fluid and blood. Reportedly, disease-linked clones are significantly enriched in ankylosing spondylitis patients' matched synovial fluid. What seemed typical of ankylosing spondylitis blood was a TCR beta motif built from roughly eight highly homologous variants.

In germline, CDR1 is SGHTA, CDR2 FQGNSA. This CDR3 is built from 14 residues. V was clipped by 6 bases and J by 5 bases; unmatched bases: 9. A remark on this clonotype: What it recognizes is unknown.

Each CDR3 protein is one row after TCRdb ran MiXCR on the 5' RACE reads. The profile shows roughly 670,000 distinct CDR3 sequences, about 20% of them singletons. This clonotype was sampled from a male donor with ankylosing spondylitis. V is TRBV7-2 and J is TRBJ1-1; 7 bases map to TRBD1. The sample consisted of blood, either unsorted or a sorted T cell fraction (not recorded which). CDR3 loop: CASSIPGQPTEAFF. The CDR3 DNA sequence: TGTGCCAGCAGTATACCGGGACAGCCAACTGAAGCTTTCTTT. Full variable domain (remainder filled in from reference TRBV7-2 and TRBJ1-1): GAGVSQSPSNKVTEKGKDVELRCDPISGHTALYWYRQSLGQGLEFLIYFQGNSAPDKSGLPSDRFSAERTGGSVSTLTIQRTQQEDSAVYLCASSIPGQPTEAFFGQGTRLTVV.